Shown below are 21 T cell receptor beta chains from a single sample sequenced in a study of blood T cell repertoires in COVID-19. This table comes from immunoSEQ multiplex PCR, and its TCRdb copy is limited to in-frame clones, with some not included. The table includes over 350,000 clones, approximately 87% detected once. Sequenced sample: PBMCs or T cells enriched from blood (not recorded which). All receptors derive from a woman in her 50s who had recovered from COVID-19.

The chain links TRBV29-1 to TRBJ1-1, with D possibly matching TRBD1 (6 bases). CDR3 length: 14 amino acids. CDR1 SQVTM and CDR2 ANQGSEA come from the germline V gene. The V end was cut by 3 bases, the J end by 1 base, with 12 bases between. CDR3 sequence (DNA): TGCAGCGTTGATAAAGCGGGACAGAACACTGAAGCTTTCTTT. Its protein is CSVDKAGQNTEAFF.

The CDR3 region has the DNA TGTGCCAGCGGGGGGGGGTCTTCCTATAATTCACCCCTCCACTTT. Its protein is CASGGGSSYNSPLHF. The chain is built from TRBV7-9 and TRBJ1-6, with D possibly TRBD1 on 5 matching bases. V dropped 8 bases and J dropped 1 base, with 12 bases sitting between them. CDR3 length: 15 residues. Germline V gene sequence: CDR1 SEHNR, CDR2 FQNEAQ (reference sequence).

This chain joins TRBV3-1 (or the pseudogene TRBV3-2) and TRBJ2-3; D perhaps matches TRBD1 (6 bases). The CDR3 sequence is 13 residues long. The V and J ends lost 5 bases and 6 bases respectively, with 12 bases between them. Germline V gene sequence: CDR1 LGHDT, CDR2 YNNKEL (reference sequence). The CDR3 spells CASSTRGRDTQYF. DNA of the CDR3: TGTGCCAGCAGCACCAGGGGTAGGGATACGCAGTATTTT.

V usage is TRBV4-2 and J usage is TRBJ1-4; D unclear. Germline V gives CDR1 LGHNA, CDR2 YNFKEQ. The CDR3 length is 14 residues. Trimming removed 5 bases from V and 10 bases from J, with 17 bases in between. CDR3 region: CASSDIRPLAKLFF. The CDR3, as DNA: TGTGCCAGCAGCGACATTCGCCCATTGGCAAAACTGTTTTTT.

This clone appeared a single time. The chain recombines TRBV12-3 or TRBV12-4 with TRBJ1-1; unclear D gene. V dropped 1 base and J dropped 6 bases, with 6 bases sitting between them. This CDR3 comprises 12 residues. In DNA, the CDR3 is TGTGCCAGCAGTTTAGACGGGGCTGAAGCTTTCTTT. Protein: CASSLDGAEAFF.

V gene TRBV30 combines with J gene TRBJ1-2, with 9 bases that match TRBD1. Germline CDR1 GTSNPN, CDR2 SVGIG (reference sequence). The CDR3 consists of 14 residues. The trim removed 5 bases at V and 0 bases at J, leaving 4 bases unmatched. This CDR3 reads CAWDRGNSNYGYTF. CDR3 nucleotides: TGTGCCTGGGACAGGGGGAACTCTAACTATGGCTACACCTTC.

This rearrangement joins TRBV7-8 to TRBJ2-3, with 8 bases identical to TRBD1. V was pared by 5 bases and J by 0 bases, with 7 bases of the junction left unmatched. Germline V gene sequence: CDR1 SGHVS, CDR2 FQNEAQ. The CDR3 has 16 amino acids. This chain's CDR3 is CASSDRQGQSTDTQYF. CDR3 in DNA: TGTGCCAGCAGCGACCGACAGGGGCAGAGCACAGATACGCAGTATTTT.

V usage is TRBV7-9 and J usage is TRBJ2-2; perhaps TRBD2 as D (5 bases). Trimming cost V 6 bases and J 3 bases, with 17 bases left between them. Germline-derived CDR1 and CDR2 are SEHNR and FQNEAQ (reference sequence). CDR3 size: 16 residues. CDR3 in amino acids: CASRSDSWWDTGELFF. The DNA of the CDR3 is TGTGCCAGCAGGTCGGACTCCTGGTGGGACACCGGGGAGCTGTTTTTT. Based on the CDR3 plus reference TRBV7-9 and TRBJ2-2, the full variable domain is DTGVSQNPRHKITKRGQNVTFRCDPISEHNRLYWYRQTLGQGPEFLTYFQNEAQLEKSRLLSDRFSAERPKGSFSTLEIQRTEQGDSAMYLCASRSDSWWDTGELFFGEGSRLTVL.

V usage is TRBV6-1 and J usage is TRBJ2-5; weak D call: TRBD1 (5 bases). V lost 3 bases and J lost 0, with 14 bases in between. The CDR3 consists of 16 residues. CDR1 and CDR2 (germline): MNHNS, SASEGT. The chain's CDR3 is CASSDWGGADQETQYF. CDR3 nucleotide sequence: TGTGCCAGCAGTGATTGGGGTGGGGCGGACCAAGAGACCCAGTACTTC.

This clone was recorded once. The V call is TRBV7-3, the J call TRBJ2-1; TRBD2 matches 9 bases. Germline CDR1 is SGHTA and CDR2 is FQGTGA. J gave up 4 bases and V 5 bases, and 12 bases lay outside the gene matches. The CDR3 is made up of 17 amino acids. CDR3 coding DNA: TGTGCCAGCAGCCCCCGAGGGGTAGCGGGGGTGTACAATGAGCAGTTCTTC. Protein product: CASSPRGVAGVYNEQFF.

The chain combines TRBV6-1 with TRBJ2-7; 8 positions agree with TRBD1. After removal of 3 bases from V and 7 bases from J, the junction contained 5 bases not matched to a gene. Germline V gene sequence: CDR1 MNHNS, CDR2 SASEGT. CDR3 length: 13 amino acids. The chain's CDR3 is CASSEMDREEQYF. The CDR3 nucleotides are TGTGCCAGCAGTGAGATGGACAGGGAAGAGCAGTACTTC.

This sequence joins TRBV3-1 (or the pseudogene TRBV3-2) and TRBJ1-2; the match to TRBD1 covers 8 bases. Germline V gives CDR1 LGHDT, CDR2 YNNKEL (reference sequence). CDR3 size: 16 residues. After removal of 4 bases from V and 6 bases from J, the junction contained 13 bases not matched to a gene. CDR3 sequence: CASSPRPGGAGNGYTF. The CDR3 DNA is TGTGCCAGCAGCCCGCGTCCAGGGGGCGCGGGTAATGGCTACACCTTC.

This clone was detected once. The rearrangement uses TRBV6-5 and TRBJ1-1; no clear D gene. CDR3 length: 14 amino acids. Germline loops: CDR1 MNHEY, CDR2 SVGAGI. Trimming removed 5 bases from V and 0 bases from J, with 10 bases in between. The CDR3 region is CASSRPSVNTEAFF. As DNA, the CDR3 is TGTGCCAGCAGTCGACCCAGCGTGAACACTGAAGCTTTCTTT.

V gene TRBV30 combines with J gene TRBJ2-7; TRBD1 aligns across 7 bases. The CDR3 covers 13 residues. Germline values: CDR1 GTSNPN, CDR2 SVGIG (reference sequence). With V trimmed by 6 bases and J by 3 bases, 8 bases remained unmatched. The CDR3 region is CACDPGQFYEQYF. CDR3 DNA: TGTGCCTGCGACCCGGGACAGTTCTACGAGCAGTACTTC.

The CDR3 loop is CASRVTWYTEAFF. CDR3 DNA sequence: TGTGCCAGCAGGGTAACATGGTACACTGAAGCTTTCTTT. This sequence joins TRBV6-5 and TRBJ1-1; D unresolved. Trimming cost V 6 bases and J 3 bases, with 11 bases left between them. CDR3 length: 13 amino acids. Germline V gene lookup returns CDR1 MNHEY and CDR2 SVGAGI.

V usage is TRBV3-1 (or the pseudogene TRBV3-2) and J usage is TRBJ2-5; 12 bases are a match to TRBD1. Germline CDR1 reads LGHDT; CDR2 reads YNNKEL (reference sequence). Trimming took 1 base from V and 5 from J; bases not matched to a gene: 5. The CDR3 loop spans 16 amino acids. The CDR3 region has the DNA TGTGCCAGCAGCCAAGCCGGGACAGGGGGCTTGGAGACCCAGTACTTC. It yields the protein CASSQAGTGGLETQYF.

Notes on this clone: Other DNA sequences in this sample translate to the same CDR3. The chain couples TRBV27 to TRBJ1-2; possibly TRBD1 for D (5 bases). Trimming left V 2 bases short and J 2 bases short, with 9 bases between. Germline V CDR1 and CDR2: MNHEY, SMNVEV (reference sequence). CDR3 size: 14 residues. The CDR3 region is CASSLRGPNYGYTF. The CDR3 nucleotides are TGTGCCAGCAGTTTAAGGGGCCCGAACTATGGCTACACCTTC.

The rearrangement links TRBV7-3 to TRBJ1-1; possible D gene TRBD1, 5 bases. The germline V gene encodes CDR1 SGHTA and CDR2 FQGTGA. The CDR3 loop spans 13 amino acids. V was cut by 2 bases and J by 6 bases, with 10 bases left in between. The chain's CDR3 is CASSLQGGSEAFF. For the CDR3, the DNA is TGTGCCAGCAGCTTACAGGGAGGGTCTGAAGCTTTCTTT.

This clone was observed once. The chain is built from TRBV10-3 and TRBJ1-1; no clear D gene. The V end lost 4 bases, the J end lost 8 bases, and 14 bases lay between the germline ends. The CDR3 totals 13 residues. The germline CDR1 and CDR2 sequences are ENHRY and SYGVKD. CDR3 protein: CAISVGGNREAFF. The CDR3 coding sequence is TGTGCCATCAGTGTTGGTGGAAACAGAGAAGCTTTCTTT.

The chain recombines TRBV24-1 with TRBJ2-7, with 8 bases fitting TRBD1. V was clipped by 8 bases and J by 2 bases; unmatched bases: 4. The CDR3 covers 13 residues. The germline gives CDR1 KGHDR, CDR2 SFDVKD. CDR3 loop: CATTGTGPYEQYF. The CDR3 DNA follows: TGTGCCACCACCGGGACAGGACCCTACGAGCAGTACTTC.

This chain links TRBV7-9 with TRBJ1-1; unclear D gene. The CDR3 sequence is 14 residues long. CDR1 is SEHNR, CDR2 FQNEAQ, per germline (reference sequence). Trimming removed 2 bases at V and 2 bases at J, with 9 bases between. The CDR3 reads CASSLRAGNTEAFF. CDR3 sequence (DNA): TGTGCCAGCAGCTTAAGGGCGGGAAACACTGAAGCTTTCTTT.